The clone carrying this TCR beta chain was seen a handful of times. Its specificity is unknown. CDR1 SGHDN and CDR2 FVKESK come from the germline V gene. The CDR3 length is 14 residues. With 3 bases clipped from V and 6 bases from J, the junction kept 2 bases outside the gene matches. This entry is derived from a study of beta chain features in type 1 diabetes. Study-level results: Patients and controls would share equally any PCR tilt toward shorter templates. Type 1 diabetes patients had moderately but significantly shorter TCRB CDR3s in all four CD4+ subsets. Fewer insertions but more deletions were seen at VDJ junctions in type 1 diabetes patients.

All of the isolated RNA was reverse transcribed, so expressed TCRB transcripts were sequenced. The table came from immunoSEQ multiplex PCR; TCRdb's copy has only in-frame clones and leaves some out. The sample has about 250,000 clones, 11% seen once. Sequencing was done on a sample of naive CD4+ T cells from blood. This chain connects TRBV14 to TRBJ1-6; 7 bases align to TRBD1. This sequence originates from a man younger than 45 with type 1 diabetes. CDR3 region: CASSQRDSNSPLHF. The DNA of the CDR3 is TGTGCCAGCAGCCAGAGGGACAGTAATTCACCCCTCCACTTT.